The 7 T cell receptor beta chains given below trace back to one sample, sequenced in a study of blood T cell repertoires in COVID-19. Assay: immunoSEQ multiplex PCR; the TCRdb copy retains only in-frame clones and omits some. The table lists about 68,000 clones, roughly nine tenths of them singletons. Material: peripheral blood. The receptors were gathered from a man aged 50 to 60 with active COVID-19.

A single count supports this clone. This rearrangement joins TRBV6-5 to TRBJ1-2; the match to TRBD1 covers 8 bases. The CDR3 extends over 14 amino acids. Trimming removed 5 bases from V and 8 bases from J; junction bases left unmatched: 10. Germline lookup yields CDR1 MNHEY and CDR2 SVGAGI. The CDR3 reads CASSPTDRGWGYTF. In DNA, the CDR3 is TGTGCCAGCAGTCCTACCGACAGGGGCTGGGGCTACACCTTC.

V usage is TRBV7-2 and J usage is TRBJ2-7; maybe TRBD2 (6 bases). Trimming removed 1 base at V and 3 bases at J, with 13 bases between. The CDR3 runs to 15 residues. CDR1 is SGHTA and CDR2 is FQGNSA in the germline V gene. CDR3 nucleotide sequence: TGTGCCAGCAGCTTAGTTGGAGGGTCCGACTACGAGCAGTACTTC. This gives the protein CASSLVGGSDYEQYF.

The chain links TRBV7-2 to TRBJ1-1; tentatively, D is TRBD1 (5 bases). In germline, CDR1 is SGHTA, CDR2 FQGNSA. The CDR3 extends over 13 amino acids. Trimming left V 5 bases short and J 11 bases short, with 18 bases between. Here the CDR3 reads CASSPQGGARAFF. CDR3 sequence (DNA): TGTGCCAGCAGCCCCCAGGGCGGGGCACGTGCTTTCTTT.

V and J are TRBV5-4 and TRBJ2-1; 11 nucleotides match TRBD1. After removal of 3 bases from V and 7 bases from J, the junction contained 6 bases not matched to a gene. The CDR3 loop spans 15 amino acids. Germline V CDR1 and CDR2: SGHNT, YYREEE (reference sequence). CDR3 DNA: TGTGCCAGCAGCTCGGACAGGGGGCCCCGAAATGAGCAGTTCTTC. The encoded protein is CASSSDRGPRNEQFF.

Only a few counts were recorded for this clone. This chain links TRBV29-1 with TRBJ1-2, with 7 bases fitting TRBD1. The CDR3 runs to 16 residues. The germline gives CDR1 SQVTM, CDR2 ANQGSEA. The trim removed 3 bases at V and 3 bases at J, leaving 13 bases unmatched. CDR3 sequence (DNA): TGCAGCGTTGATCCTCCGGCTGACAGGGTCTACTATGGCTACACCTTC. It translates to CSVDPPADRVYYGYTF.

This clone was seen only a few times. V and J are TRBV28 and TRBJ2-7; 8 nucleotides agree with TRBD1. CDR1 is MDHEN, CDR2 SYDVKM, per germline. The CDR3 totals 15 residues. Trimming at V came to 5 bases and at J to 0 bases, leaving 6 bases not matched to a gene. The CDR3 nucleotides read TGTGCCAGCAGTGCAGGGGGCGCAGACTCCTACGAGCAGTACTTC. Amino acids: CASSAGGADSYEQYF.

V is TRBV5-5 and J is TRBJ2-5, with TRBD2 matching over 13 bases. CDR1 and CDR2 (germline): SGHKS, YYEKEE (reference sequence). Losses at the gene ends were 4 bases for V and 0 bases for J; bases not matched to a gene: 12. The CDR3 consists of 19 residues. CDR3 DNA: TGTGCCAGCAGCCCTGGGCGAGGACTAGCGGGGGTGTACCAAGAGACCCAGTACTTC. Amino acids: CASSPGRGLAGVYQETQYF.